A selection of T cell receptor beta chains follows, all from one sample in a study of shared clonotypes between healthy human individuals. TCRdb's table, derived via immunoSEQ multiplex PCR, lists solely in-frame clones and lacks some. The sample holds fewer than 1 million clones, roughly 96% seen once. Source material: naive CD8+ T cells sorted from blood. Receptors originate from a young man in good health. Both conserved end residues are part of each CDR3. The D gene is left open where the match is weak. The size entry is marked missing in some rows and otherwise reads once, few, many or a size class.

size	V	J	D	CDR3	DNA
-	TRBV11-2	TRBJ2-7	-	CASSLSQGVYEQYF	TGTGCCAGCAGCTTAAGTCAGGGCGTCTACGAGCAGTACTTC
-	TRBV29-1	TRBJ2-3	-	CSVGSGPATGTQYF	TGCAGCGTTGGATCCGGGCCTGCCACGGGTACGCAGTATTTT
-	TRBV18	TRBJ2-1	TRBD2	CASSPPPGTRPNEQFF	TGTGCCAGCTCACCACCGCCGGGGACTAGACCCAATGAGCAGTTCTTC
-	TRBV27	TRBJ2-3	-	CASSLLVSTDTQYF	TGTGCCAGCAGTTTACTTGTCAGCACAGATACGCAGTATTTT
-	TRBV30	TRBJ2-1	TRBD2	CAWSVLAGNEQFF	TGTGCCTGGAGTGTACTAGCGGGCAATGAGCAGTTCTTC
-	TRBV27	TRBJ1-2	-	CASSLSRVNGYTF	TGTGCCAGCAGTTTATCACGGGTAAATGGCTACACCTTC
-	TRBV13	TRBJ2-7	-	CASSLKRNEQYF	TGTGCCAGCAGCTTAAAGAGGAACGAGCAGTACTTC
-	TRBV19	TRBJ2-7	-	CASSTGDSSYEQYF	TGTGCCAGTAGTACGGGGGATAGCTCCTACGAGCAGTACTTC
-	TRBV14	TRBJ2-7	TRBD1	CASSQATGGPYEQYF	TGTGCCAGCAGCCAGGCGACAGGGGGACCCTACGAGCAGTACTTC
-	TRBV9	TRBJ2-1	-	CASSGTAYSYNEQFF	TGTGCCAGCAGCGGGACGGCCTACTCCTACAATGAGCAGTTCTTC
-	TRBV28	TRBJ2-5	-	CASSLSPTVGIVETQYF	TGTGCCAGCAGTTTAAGCCCGACAGTCGGGATCGTCGAGACCCAGTACTTC
-	TRBV27	TRBJ2-5	TRBD2	CASSSHLAGEQTQYF	TGTGCCAGCAGTTCCCACTTAGCGGGAGAGCAGACCCAGTACTTC
-	TRBV9	TRBJ2-7	TRBD2	CASSVGLAGPYEQYF	TGTGCCAGCAGCGTAGGGCTAGCGGGACCCTACGAGCAGTACTTC
-	TRBV4-1	TRBJ1-2	-	CASSQSTGSFPYGYTF	TGCGCCAGCAGCCAATCAACAGGGAGCTTTCCCTATGGCTACACCTTC
-	TRBV30	TRBJ2-7	-	CAWSSQGFEQYF	TGTGCCTGGAGTTCTCAGGGTTTCGAGCAGTACTTC
-	TRBV4-1	TRBJ2-1	TRBD1	CASSQDLARTGYYNEQFF	TGCGCCAGCAGCCAAGATCTTGCAAGGACAGGGTACTACAATGAGCAGTTCTTC
-	TRBV10-3	TRBJ1-1	-	CAISESERQAFF	TGTGCCATCAGTGAGTCTGAGAGACAAGCTTTCTTT
once	TRBV7-2	TRBJ2-1	-	CASSLGRPNEQFF	TGTGCCAGCAGCTTAGGGCGCCCTAATGAGCAGTTCTTC
-	TRBV11-3	TRBJ1-3	-	CASSLSGEDTIYF	TGTGCCAGCAGCCTATCAGGGGAGGACACCATATATTTT
-	TRBV5-1	TRBJ2-1	-	CASSLVVGYNEQFF	TGCGCCAGCAGCTTGGTGGTAGGCTACAATGAGCAGTTCTTC
-	TRBV29-1	TRBJ1-2	-	CSVIFDNYGYTF	TGCAGCGTGATTTTCGATAACTATGGCTACACCTTC
-	TRBV18	TRBJ2-2	TRBD2	CASSPHEILAGERGELFF	TGTGCCAGCTCACCTCACGAGATTCTAGCGGGAGAGCGCGGGGAGCTGTTTTTT
-	TRBV5-5	TRBJ2-5	TRBD1	CASSSTTGGGFQETQYF	TGTGCCAGCAGCTCCACGACAGGGGGCGGATTCCAAGAGACCCAGTACTTC
once	TRBV27	TRBJ2-5	-	CASSSQAGGLETQYF	TGTGCCAGCAGTTCCCAGGCAGGGGGGTTGGAGACCCAGTACTTC
-	TRBV4-2	TRBJ1-2	-	CASSQRILTQGHNDGYTF	TGTGCCAGCAGCCAACGGATACTTACTCAGGGGCATAATGATGGCTACACCTTC
-	TRBV6-1	TRBJ2-1	-	CASSQRRGPDNEQFF	TGTGCCAGCAGCCAGCGACGCGGGCCCGACAATGAGCAGTTCTTC
-	TRBV28	TRBJ1-4	-	CASSSTGTGKLFF	TGTGCCAGCAGCTCGACCGGGACGGGAAAACTGTTTTTT
-	TRBV19	TRBJ2-7	TRBD2	CASSAGLGYEQYF	TGTGCCAGTAGTGCCGGACTAGGGTACGAGCAGTACTTC
-	TRBV11-3	TRBJ2-6	TRBD1	CASRPGQGASGANVLTF	TGTGCCAGCAGACCGGGACAGGGTGCCTCTGGGGCCAACGTCCTGACTTTC
-	TRBV6-5	TRBJ1-2	-	CASSSLTGYGYTF	TGTGCCAGCAGTTCCTTGACTGGCTATGGCTACACCTTC
-	TRBV28	TRBJ1-4	-	CASSRAGTDEKLFF	TGTGCCAGCAGCCGAGCGGGAACGGACGAAAAACTGTTTTTT
-	TRBV30	TRBJ2-5	TRBD2	CAWSEIAGGRGETQYF	TGTGCCTGGAGTGAAATAGCGGGAGGGAGGGGAGAGACCCAGTACTTC
-	TRBV27	TRBJ2-5	-	CASSLSHRAQETQYF	TGTGCCAGCAGTTTATCCCACAGGGCCCAAGAGACCCAGTACTTC
-	TRBV7-8	TRBJ2-7	-	CASRPRDTGYEQYF	TGTGCCAGCAGACCCCGGGACACAGGCTACGAGCAGTACTTC
-	TRBV27	TRBJ2-7	-	CASSYQGSYEQYF	TGTGCCAGCAGTTATCAGGGCTCCTACGAGCAGTACTTC
-	TRBV11-2	TRBJ1-1	-	CASRPPNTEAFF	TGTGCCAGCAGACCGCCTAACACTGAAGCTTTCTTT
once	TRBV27	TRBJ2-1	TRBD1	CASFRDRVTGEQFF	TGTGCCAGCTTCCGGGACAGGGTGACGGGTGAGCAGTTCTTC
-	TRBV9	TRBJ2-1	-	CASSVGSARYGEQFF	TGTGCCAGCAGCGTAGGATCAGCCCGGTATGGTGAGCAGTTCTTC
-	TRBV27	TRBJ2-7	-	CASATGTYYEQYF	TGTGCCAGCGCCACCGGGACTTACTACGAGCAGTACTTC
once	TRBV7-9	TRBJ2-2	-	CASSFRGLEIPNTGELFF	TGTGCCAGCAGCTTTCGGGGGCTAGAGATTCCGAACACCGGGGAGCTGTTTTTT
-	TRBV27	TRBJ2-7	-	CASSFGGISYEQYF	TGTGCCAGCAGTTTCGGGGGTATCTCCTACGAGCAGTACTTC
once	TRBV4-2	TRBJ2-7	-	CASSQETGMAGHYEQYF	TGTGCCAGCAGCCAAGAAACCGGGATGGCGGGACACTACGAGCAGTACTTC
-	TRBV28	TRBJ2-3	-	CASSRQLGEFDTQYF	TGTGCCAGCAGCCGCCAACTGGGGGAGTTTGATACGCAGTATTTT
-	TRBV5-5	TRBJ2-5	-	CASSLDRVGLETQYF	TGTGCCAGCAGCTTGGATAGGGTCGGGTTGGAGACCCAGTACTTC
few	TRBV27	TRBJ2-7	TRBD2	CASSFGGSSYEQYF	TGTGCCAGCAGTTTCGGCGGGAGTTCGTACGAGCAGTACTTC
-	TRBV7-6	TRBJ1-5	-	CASSLAADSNQPQHF	TGTGCCAGCAGCTTAGCTGCAGATAGCAATCAGCCCCAGCATTTT
-	TRBV25-1	TRBJ2-1	TRBD2	CASTPGLAFDYNEQFF	TGTGCCAGCACACCGGGACTAGCGTTTGACTACAATGAGCAGTTCTTC
once	TRBV28	TRBJ1-5	TRBD1	CASSKRTGSNQPQHF	TGTGCCAGCAGTAAACGGACAGGGAGCAATCAGCCCCAGCATTTT
-	TRBV9	TRBJ2-2	TRBD2	CASSEGTSGIIGELFF	TGTGCCAGCAGCGAGGGGACTAGCGGGATTATCGGGGAGCTGTTTTTT
-	TRBV13	TRBJ2-1	-	CASSLGSAGYNEQFF	TGTGCCAGCAGCTTAGGTAGCGCCGGCTACAATGAGCAGTTCTTC
-	TRBV10-1	TRBJ2-2	TRBD1	CASSGGDRGRGGTFTGELFF	TGCGCCAGCAGTGGTGGGGACAGGGGTCGAGGCGGGACCTTCACCGGGGAGCTGTTTTTT